Listed here are 15 T cell receptor beta chains from one sample, sequenced in a study of shared clonotypes between healthy human individuals. The method was immunoSEQ multiplex PCR; TCRdb's version includes in-frame clones alone and lacks a portion of them. The sample has roughly 1,100,000 clones, approximately 72% seen once. Sequenced sample: memory CD4+ T cells sorted from blood. As to subset: CD45RA-negative fraction. The receptors derive from a man between 18 and 35 years old in good health.

CDR3 sequence: CASSYRGQVAFF. The CDR3 region has the DNA TGTGCCAGCAGTTACAGGGGGCAGGTAGCTTTCTTT. V and J are TRBV6-6 and TRBJ1-1; 7 nucleotides line up with TRBD1. This CDR3 has 12 residues. The V and J ends lost 2 bases and 10 bases, in that order; junction bases with no gene match: 4. CDR1 is MNHNY and CDR2 is SVGAGI in the germline V gene (reference sequence).

A few counts support this clone. This chain links TRBV4-3 with TRBJ2-3; 10 bases are a match to TRBD2. From germline, CDR1 is LGHNA and CDR2 YSLEER. The CDR3 spans 17 residues. The V gene end was trimmed by 0 bases and the J gene end by 0 bases; junction bases not matched to a gene: 3. The CDR3 DNA sequence: TGCGCCAGCAGCCAAGAGGGACTAGCGACTAGCACAGATACGCAGTATTTT. Translation gives CASSQEGLATSTDTQYF.

On this clone: The junction and the germline gene differ at one end; a read error may be behind it. This chain connects TRBV19 to TRBJ2-6; 11 nucleotides match TRBD1. The germline V gene has CDR1 LNHDA and CDR2 SQIVND (reference sequence). The CDR3 is 15 amino acids. The CDR3 region is CASSIMGQGDNVLTF. CDR3 nucleotides: TGTGCCAGTAGTATCATGGGACAGGGGGACAACGTCCTGACTTTC.

This clone was seen a few times. This chain joins TRBV14 and TRBJ1-4; D not resolved. Germline V gene data show CDR1 as SGHDN and CDR2 as FVKESK. Trimming left V 1 base short and J 12 bases short, with 15 bases between. The CDR3 sequence is 14 residues long. CDR3 residues: CASSQGSGPVELFF. CDR3 nucleotides: TGTGCCAGCAGCCAAGGGAGCGGGCCGGTGGAACTGTTTTTT.

The count of this clone is one. The genes are TRBV2 and TRBJ2-2; unclear D gene. This CDR3 contains 12 residues. Germline assignment: CDR1 SNHLY and CDR2 FYNNEI. Trimming removed 4 bases at V and 7 bases at J, with 7 bases between. CDR3 loop: CASSVGSGELFF. Here the CDR3 DNA reads TGTGCCAGCAGTGTTGGTAGCGGGGAGCTGTTTTTT.

The chain employs TRBV11-2 and TRBJ2-3, with TRBD2 matching over 8 bases. CDR1 and CDR2 from the germline V gene are SGHAT and FQNNGV. With 6 bases clipped from V and 4 bases from J, the junction kept 12 bases outside the gene matches. The CDR3 runs to 16 residues. The CDR3 sequence: CASRVTAGTSSDTQYF. The CDR3 DNA follows: TGTGCCAGCAGAGTGACGGCCGGGACTAGTTCAGATACGCAGTATTTT.

The count of this clone is one. The rearrangement joins TRBV19 to TRBJ2-3, with TRBD2 matching over 8 bases. The CDR3 spans 16 residues. The J segment lost 0 bases and the V segment lost 6 bases, leaving 8 bases of the junction unmatched. Germline V gene data show CDR1 as LNHDA and CDR2 as SQIVND (reference sequence). This chain's CDR3 is CASRGWGTRSTDTQYF. The CDR3 nucleotides are TGTGCCAGTAGAGGTTGGGGGACTAGGAGCACAGATACGCAGTATTTT.

V and J are TRBV11-3 and TRBJ2-2; D unclear. The CDR3 covers 15 residues. Trimming took 4 bases from V and 1 from J, leaving 10 bases between them. Germline lookup yields CDR1 SGHNT and CDR2 YENEEA. The CDR3, as DNA: TGTGCCAGCAGCTCAAGAAAGGAGAACACCGGGGAGCTGTTTTTT. It translates to CASSSRKENTGELFF.

This clone occurred a few times. The chain employs TRBV19 and TRBJ1-5, with TRBD1 as a possible D gene (6 bases). The germline V and J ends were trimmed by 10 bases and 1 base, with 17 bases remaining between them. Germline-derived CDR1 and CDR2 are LNHDA and SQIVND (reference sequence). The length of the CDR3 is 15 residues. The CDR3 bases are TGTGCCACCCAAGGACTGGGGGCGAGCAATCAGCCCCAGCATTTT. It is translated as CATQGLGASNQPQHF.

The rearrangement uses TRBV30 and TRBJ1-3; TRBD1 is a possible D gene (5 bases). The germline CDR1 and CDR2 sequences are GTSNPN and SVGIG (reference sequence). This CDR3 region has 15 residues. The V gene lost 6 bases and the J gene lost 4 bases, with 19 bases spanning the gap. CDR3: CACQTGGKGGNTIYF. DNA of the CDR3: TGTGCCTGCCAAACTGGGGGTAAGGGAGGAAACACCATATATTTT.

The chain links TRBV5-1 to TRBJ2-7; possible D gene TRBD2, 5 bases. The CDR3 extends over 13 amino acids. Germline V CDR1 and CDR2: SGHRS, YFSETQ. V lost 4 bases and J lost 5, with 13 bases in between. The CDR3 loop reads CASSPDRGNEQYF. DNA for the CDR3: TGCGCCAGCAGCCCCGATCGGGGAAACGAGCAGTACTTC.

V and J are TRBV29-1 and TRBJ2-5, with TRBD2 matching over 14 bases. CDR1 is SQVTM, CDR2 ANQGSEA, per germline. This CDR3 contains 15 residues. Unmatched junction bases numbered 6, after V lost 5 bases and J lost 4 bases. The CDR3 is CSVRTSGGWGETQYF. CDR3 DNA: TGCAGCGTTAGGACTAGCGGGGGGTGGGGAGAGACCCAGTACTTC.

The chain carries TRBV29-1 and TRBJ2-5; 10 bases are a match to TRBD2. The J segment lost 5 bases and the V segment lost 8 bases, leaving 20 bases of the junction unmatched. Germline CDR1 is SQVTM and CDR2 is ANQGSEA. This CDR3 comprises 17 residues. DNA of the CDR3: TGCAGCTTAGTAAAGGGGCTGAGCGGGGGGGCCGCGGAGACCCAGTACTTC. It yields the protein CSLVKGLSGGAAETQYF.

The chain links TRBV7-3 to TRBJ2-3; 11 bases match TRBD2. The germline CDR1 and CDR2 sequences are SGHTA and FQGTGA. CDR3 length: 16 amino acids. V shed 3 bases and J 0 bases; nucleotides not matched to a gene: 2. The CDR3 sequence: CASSFVAGGSTDTQYF. The CDR3 bases are TGTGCCAGCAGCTTCGTAGCGGGGGGGAGCACAGATACGCAGTATTTT.

The chain links TRBV12-2 to TRBJ1-1. TRBV12-2 is a pseudogene locus. The CDR3 is made up of 14 amino acids. The CDR3 is CASRLAGGSTEAFF. The CDR3 nucleotides are TGTGCAAGTCGCTTAGCCGGCGGTAGCACTGAAGCTTTCTTT.